A single sample gave rise to the 9 T cell receptor beta chains below, sequenced in a study of shared clonotypes between healthy human individuals. TCRdb's copy holds only in-frame clones and misses some; the assay was immunoSEQ multiplex PCR. The sample yields roughly 2.2 million clones, 90% to 95% seen once. The sequencing sample was made of naive CD4+ T cells from PBMCs. Stated subset: CD45RA+ positively selected. The receptors originated from a man aged 18-30 years in good health. Some clones in this sample may be carry-over from other donors' samples.

This clone occurred once. The chain employs TRBV7-8 and TRBJ1-1; 7 nucleotides agree with TRBD1. The CDR3 has 14 amino acids. After removal of 1 base from V and 5 bases from J, the junction contained 4 bases not matched to a gene. CDR1 SGHVS and CDR2 FQNEAQ come from the germline V gene. The CDR3 loop reads CASSLGQGVTEAFF. CDR3 DNA sequence: TGTGCCAGCAGCTTAGGCCAGGGGGTAACTGAAGCTTTCTTT.

This chain uses TRBV6-6 with TRBJ2-2, with 10 bases lining up with TRBD1. V gave up 0 bases and J gave up 5 bases; unmatched junction bases: 0. Germline-derived CDR1 and CDR2 are MNHNY and SVGAGI (reference sequence). The CDR3 consists of 15 residues. CDR3 residues: CASSYSGQGTGELFF. In DNA form, the CDR3 reads TGTGCCAGCAGTTACTCGGGACAGGGGACCGGGGAGCTGTTTTTT.

The chain recombines TRBV11-2 with TRBJ1-3; D ambiguous. The CDR3 spans 14 residues. Germline V gene data show CDR1 as SGHAT and CDR2 as FQNNGV. V gave up 5 bases and J gave up 1 base, with 9 bases separating them. The CDR3 here is CASSPTGSGNTIYF. CDR3 DNA sequence: TGTGCCAGCAGCCCCACGGGATCTGGAAACACCATATATTTT.

This rearrangement joins TRBV4-1 to TRBJ2-7; perhaps TRBD2 as D (5 bases). The CDR3 covers 11 residues. The V end was cut by 6 bases, the J end by 8 bases, with 11 bases between. Germline-derived CDR1 and CDR2 are MGHRA and YSYEKL. The DNA for the CDR3 is TGCGCCAGCAGTACACGAGGGAAGCAGTACTTC. This gives the protein CASSTRGKQYF.

The chain recombines TRBV9 with TRBJ2-1, with a tentative D call TRBD2 (5 bases). The V gene's germline CDR1 is SGDLS and CDR2 YYNGEE. V shed 0 bases and J shed 7 bases, with 17 bases lying between them. CDR3 length: 16 residues. The CDR3 reads CASSVAGVTTGNEQFF. In DNA form, the CDR3 reads TGTGCCAGCAGCGTAGCTGGAGTGACAACGGGGAATGAGCAGTTCTTC. The full variable domain, with the rest looked up from reference TRBV9 and TRBJ2-1, is DSGVTQTPKHLITATGQRVTLRCSPRSGDLSVYWYQQSLDQGLQFLIQYYNGEERAKGNILERFSAQQFPDLHSELNLSSLELGDSALYFCASSVAGVTTGNEQFFGPGTRLTVL.

The rearrangement links TRBV6-1 to TRBJ1-2, with D possibly being TRBD1 (5 bases). This CDR3 has 15 residues. V gave up 6 bases and J gave up 4 bases, with 18 bases separating them. Germline V gene lookup returns CDR1 MNHNS and CDR2 SASEGT. CDR3 loop: CASRVATVSGYGYTF. The CDR3 DNA is TGTGCCAGCAGGGTTGCGACAGTAAGCGGCTATGGCTACACCTTC.

A single count supports this clone. The genes are TRBV6-6 and TRBJ2-7, with D perhaps TRBD1 or TRBD2 (5 bases each). The CDR3 sequence is 14 residues long. Trimming removed 7 bases from V and 3 bases from J, with 16 bases in between. Germline loops: CDR1 MNHNY, CDR2 SVGAGI (reference sequence). CDR3: CASTGLGSLYEQYF. For the CDR3, the DNA is TGTGCCAGCACGGGGCTGGGGTCCCTCTACGAGCAGTACTTC.

The CDR3 DNA reads as TGTGCCAGCAGTCCAATGGGAAATGAGCAGTTCTTC. This gives the protein CASSPMGNEQFF. The V and J genes are TRBV28 and TRBJ2-1; D is unclear. Trimming cost V 5 bases and J 7 bases, with 9 bases left between them. The CDR3 is 12 amino acids. From germline, CDR1 is MDHEN and CDR2 SYDVKM.

V gene TRBV7-2 combines with J gene TRBJ2-2; TRBD2 agrees at 8 bases. Germline CDR1 SGHTA, CDR2 FQGNSA. V gave up 5 bases and J gave up 7 bases; unmatched junction bases: 12. This CDR3 comprises 16 residues. Here the CDR3 DNA reads TGTGCCAGCAGCCTCCTCCCTCCCGGGGGGGGCGGGGAGCTGTTTTTT. It codes for CASSLLPPGGGGELFF.